The clone carrying this T cell receptor beta chain appeared many times. This entry is derived from a study of Graves' ophthalmopathy and Graves' hyperthyroidism. Study-wide context: Researchers obtained peripheral blood at initial diagnosis, before any treatment had begun.

CDR1 and CDR2 from the germline V gene are LNHNV and YYDKDF (reference sequence). This CDR3 has 16 residues. Deletions cut 6 bases from V and 2 bases from J, with 17 bases between. Patients in the hyperthyroidism group, adults aged 18 to 65, were newly diagnosed, under 2 months' duration. Diagnosis was based on clinical symptoms, serum thyroxine, TRAb, thyroid ultrasound and orbital computed tomography. Using RNA transcripts, the TCR beta CDR3 regions were amplified. An initial RT-PCR round employing HTBI primers preceded a second-round multiplex PCR. TCRdb processed the multiplex PCR reads anew with MiXCR; each CDR3 protein has one entry. This sample carries approximately 410,000 distinct CDR3 sequences, 15% of them seen once, and the ten largest clones take about 7%.

The receptor was derived from a woman under 30 with stable Graves' hyperthyroidism. The chain employs TRBV15 and TRBJ1-5; D uncertain. The sample taken for sequencing was peripheral blood. The CDR3 is CATSPDRAGGNQPQHF. DNA for the CDR3: TGTGCCACCAGTCCCGATCGCGCGGGTGGCAATCAGCCCCAGCATTTT.